This passage covers 12 T cell receptor beta chains from one sample sequenced in a study of identical twins. TCRdb ran MiXCR on the 5' RACE reads and lists one entry per CDR3 protein. The sample consists of about 240,000 distinct CDR3 sequences, roughly a tenth of them appearing once. The sequenced sample was memory T cells sorted from blood. These receptors originate from a man aged 45-65 years in good health.

The rearrangement uses TRBV10-2 and TRBJ2-2; 9 bases are shared with TRBD1. The CDR3 contains 16 residues. The V and J ends lost 4 bases and 4 bases, in that order; junction bases with no gene match: 7. CDR1 is WSHSY and CDR2 is SAAADI in the germline V gene. CDR3 residues: CASSVSGTGITGELFF. CDR3 nucleotide sequence: TGCGCCAGCAGTGTATCCGGGACAGGGATCACCGGGGAGCTGTTTTTT.

This clonotype turned up a few times. The V gene is TRBV29-1, the J gene TRBJ2-3; the match to TRBD2 covers 12 bases. The CDR3 totals 14 residues. V shed 5 bases, J shed 5 bases, and the junction held 5 bases outside the gene matches. Per germline, CDR1 SQVTM and CDR2 ANQGSEA. CDR3 region: CSVLLTSGRDTQYF. CDR3 DNA: TGCAGCGTTTTATTGACTAGCGGGAGAGATACGCAGTATTTT.

This clonotype was detected ten times or more. V is TRBV6-2 or TRBV6-3 and J is TRBJ2-2; 8 positions agree with TRBD1. CDR3 length equals 18 residues. Losses at the gene ends were 6 bases for V and 2 bases for J; bases not matched to a gene: 14. CDR1 is MNHEY and CDR2 is SVGEGT in the germline V gene. For the CDR3, the DNA is TGTGCCAGCAGCCGCCTGGAACAGGGGGTAATTAACACCGGGGAGCTGTTTTTT. Encoded protein: CASSRLEQGVINTGELFF.

This clonotype showed up many times. This chain connects TRBV28 to TRBJ2-3, with TRBD2 matching 10 bases. Unmatched junction bases numbered 4, after V lost 5 bases and J lost 2 bases. CDR3 length: 15 amino acids. Germline values: CDR1 MDHEN, CDR2 SYDVKM. In DNA form, the CDR3 reads TGTGCCAGCAGTGGGCTAGCGGGGGCCACAGATACGCAGTATTTT. Translated, it gives CASSGLAGATDTQYF.

This clonotype came up many times. V usage is TRBV29-1 and J usage is TRBJ1-1, with D maybe TRBD1 (5 bases). The V and J ends lost 6 bases and 0 bases respectively, with 11 bases between them. The germline V gene has CDR1 SQVTM and CDR2 ANQGSEA. The CDR3 has 13 amino acids. The DNA of the CDR3 is TGCAGCGTCCGGGGGGTTTTGAACACTGAAGCTTTCTTT. It specifies CSVRGVLNTEAFF.

In the case of this clonotype: This sequence may be a read error, since a much larger clone differs from it by one base. The chain couples TRBV5-1 to TRBJ1-6; D is undetermined. Looked up from germline, CDR1 is SGHRS and CDR2 is YFSETQ. Trimming took off 0 bases at V and 3 bases at J, with 7 bases between the two ends. CDR3 length: 15 amino acids. CDR3: CASSLEFRYNSPLHF. CDR3 DNA sequence: TGCGCCAGCAGCTTGGAATTCCGCTATAATTCACCCCTCCACTTT.

This chain joins TRBV12-3 or TRBV12-4 and TRBJ1-6, with TRBD1 as a possible D gene (5 bases). Trimming cost V 6 bases and J 8 bases, with 14 bases left between them. The CDR3 has 14 amino acids. As DNA, the CDR3 is TGTGCCAGCAGCCCCTGGGGGAATGATTCACCCCTCCACTTT. Its protein product is CASSPWGNDSPLHF.

V gene TRBV20-1 combines with J gene TRBJ2-7, with D maybe TRBD1 (6 bases). V dropped 4 bases and J dropped 3 bases, with 10 bases sitting between them. The CDR3 runs 12 residues. Germline V gene sequence: CDR1 DFQATT, CDR2 SNEGSKA (reference sequence). The DNA of the CDR3 is TGCAGTGCTACCAGGGGAGACTACGAGCAGTACTTC. Encoded protein: CSATRGDYEQYF.

This chain links TRBV20-1 with TRBJ2-7; TRBD2 aligns across 7 bases. With V trimmed by 3 bases and J by 3 bases, 5 bases remained unmatched. Germline CDR1 reads DFQATT; CDR2 reads SNEGSKA (reference sequence). This CDR3 spans 13 amino acids. The CDR3 DNA sequence: TGCAGTGCTAGGCTGCGGGAGAGCTACGAGCAGTACTTC. Its protein product is CSARLRESYEQYF.

This clonotype was found a few times. The chain employs TRBV11-2 and TRBJ2-7, with TRBD1 matching over 7 bases. V was pared by 6 bases and J by 3 bases, with 11 bases of the junction left unmatched. CDR3 length: 15 amino acids. CDR1 is SGHAT and CDR2 is FQNNGV in the germline V gene. CDR3 in DNA: TGTGCCAGCAGGTCGGCAGGGGGTAGTAGCTACGAGCAGTACTTC. This gives the protein CASRSAGGSSYEQYF.

This clonotype has ten or more counts. The chain joins TRBV12-3 or TRBV12-4 to TRBJ2-1; D might be TRBD1 (6 bases). The CDR3 has 14 residues. V dropped 1 base and J dropped 9 bases, with 13 bases sitting between them. Written as DNA, the CDR3 is TGTGCCAGCAGTTTAGTGACGACAGGATCTGAGCAGTTCTTC. Protein sequence: CASSLVTTGSEQFF.

V is TRBV7-2 and J is TRBJ1-2, with TRBD1 matching 9 bases. V lost 5 bases and J lost 5; bases outside the gene matches: 6. Germline CDR1 SGHTA, CDR2 FQGNSA. The CDR3 loop spans 14 amino acids. As DNA, the CDR3 is TGTGCCAGCAGCGAAACCGGGACAGGGTATGGCTACACCTTC. Translated, it gives CASSETGTGYGYTF.